This T cell receptor (beta chain) was identified in a study of shared clonotypes between healthy human individuals. Assay used: immunoSEQ multiplex PCR; TCRdb lists only in-frame clones, some missing. Of about 120,000 clones in the sample, more than 65% were seen once. V gave up 7 bases and J gave up 1 base, with 25 bases separating them. This CDR3 has 18 amino acids. Germline loops: CDR1 MDHEN, CDR2 SYDVKM. Sequences were obtained from memory CD8+ T cells sorted from blood. Subset meaning: CD45RO+ cells pooled with CCR7-negative TemRA cells. The chain has TRBV28 and TRBJ1-1; D is perhaps TRBD1 (5 bases). This TCR came from a woman aged 25 to 39 in good health. CDR3 loop: CASIPRPGVKSSNTEAFF. The CDR3 bases are TGTGCCAGCATCCCAAGGCCGGGGGTTAAGAGCTCGAACACTGAAGCTTTCTTT.